Included here is one T cell receptor (beta chain) sequence, with context. Its antigen remains unidentified. This may stem from a read error, because a much larger clone lies one nucleotide away. TCRdb reanalysed the 5' RACE reads using MiXCR and keeps one entry per CDR3 protein. The repertoire holds tens of thousands of distinct CDR3 sequences, with 15% to 20% as singletons. Study findings and constraints: In terms of TCR gene usage, tumor memory CD4+ T cells clustered together with blood and lymph node memory CD4+ cells, as well as with lymph node naive CD4+ cells.

This CDR3 has 16 residues. Germline V gene lookup returns CDR1 DFQATT and CDR2 SNEGSKA (reference sequence). Sequenced input: naive CD4+ T cells sorted from blood. Regarding subset: naive CD4+ T cells, CD4+CD45RA+CD25-. The rearrangement uses TRBV20-1 and TRBJ1-6, with TRBD1 as a possible D gene (6 bases). The clonotype comes from a female donor with breast cancer. CDR3 DNA: TGCAGTGCTACCGGCTCGGGGGGGGCGAGAAATTCACCCCACCACTTT. Its translation: CSATGSGGARNSPHHF.